What follows are 22 T cell receptor beta chains derived from one specimen sequenced in a study of patients and donors after allogeneic stem cell transplantation. TCRdb itself ran the RT-PCR reads through MiXCR, one entry per CDR3 protein. The table shows 900,000 to 1,000,000 distinct CDR3 sequences, with approximately 19% occurring only once. The sample was blood, either unsorted or a sorted T cell fraction (not recorded which). All receptors come from a human donor who was either an allogeneic HSCT recipient or a stem cell or donor lymphocyte infusion donor (not recorded which). It is not recorded whose cells these are; they may come from a transplant donor.

This clonotype was recorded at least ten times. The J gene is TRBJ2-7, the V gene TRBV29-1; 9 nucleotides agree with TRBD1. Per germline, CDR1 SQVTM and CDR2 ANQGSEA. The CDR3 extends over 12 amino acids. Losses at the gene ends were 5 bases for V and 3 bases for J; bases not matched to a gene: 2. In DNA form, the CDR3 reads TGCAGCGTTCTGGACAGGGGCTACGAGCAGTACTTC. Residues: CSVLDRGYEQYF.

This clonotype was counted ten times or more. The chain carries TRBV5-1 and TRBJ1-2; D unclear. This CDR3 region has 13 residues. The germline gives CDR1 SGHRS, CDR2 YFSETQ. V was pared by 0 bases and J by 6 bases, with 9 bases between. The CDR3 reads CASSLGTEDGYTF. The CDR3 DNA sequence: TGCGCCAGCAGCTTGGGGACTGAGGATGGCTACACCTTC.

This clonotype came up a few times. The chain is built from TRBV29-1 and TRBJ2-1; 13 nucleotides agree with TRBD2. Germline CDR1 reads SQVTM; CDR2 reads ANQGSEA. Trimming took 2 bases from V and 6 from J; bases not matched to a gene: 1. This CDR3 is built from 14 residues. The CDR3 protein is CSVETSGGGNEQFF. CDR3 coding DNA: TGCAGCGTTGAAACTAGCGGGGGGGGCAATGAGCAGTTCTTC.

This rearrangement joins TRBV27 to TRBJ2-7; no reliable D call. V dropped 5 bases and J dropped 4 bases, with 15 bases sitting between them. Germline V gives CDR1 MNHEY, CDR2 SMNVEV (reference sequence). This CDR3 spans 14 amino acids. CDR3 sequence: CASSDADNQYEQYF. In nucleotides, the CDR3 is TGTGCCAGCAGTGATGCAGACAACCAGTACGAGCAGTACTTC.

The chain is built from TRBV20-1 and TRBJ2-5; D ambiguous. CDR3 size: 11 residues. Trimming cost V 6 bases and J 5 bases, with 10 bases left between them. The germline CDR1 and CDR2 sequences are DFQATT and SNEGSKA (reference sequence). CDR3 DNA: TGCAGTGCACACGCCTTGGAGACCCAGTACTTC. It yields the protein CSAHALETQYF.

The chain couples TRBV15 to TRBJ1-5; TRBD1 aligns across 7 bases. The CDR3 length is 14 residues. The V gene end was trimmed by 3 bases and the J gene end by 5 bases; junction bases not matched to a gene: 4. CDR1 is LNHNV, CDR2 YYDKDF, per germline (reference sequence). CDR3 DNA sequence: TGTGCCACCAGCAGCGACAGGGACCATCAGCCCCAGCATTTT. Translation gives CATSSDRDHQPQHF.

This clonotype showed up just a few times. V usage is TRBV12-3 or TRBV12-4 and J usage is TRBJ2-3, with D unresolved. Trimming shortened V by 8 bases and J by 4 bases, and 10 bases separated the two germline ends. The CDR3 runs 12 residues. Here the CDR3 reads CASAASADTQYF. The CDR3 DNA reads as TGTGCCAGCGCTGCCTCTGCAGATACGCAGTATTTT.

The genes are TRBV24-1 and TRBJ2-1; 13 nucleotides line up with TRBD2. The CDR3 is made up of 16 amino acids. The junction had 2 bases not matched to a gene; V was cut back by 2 bases and J by 5 bases. CDR1 and CDR2 (germline): KGHDR, SFDVKD. CDR3 sequence (DNA): TGTGCCACCAGTGATTGGACTAGCGGGAGCCACAATGAGCAGTTCTTC. Its translation: CATSDWTSGSHNEQFF.

This clonotype was detected only a few times. The chain carries TRBV5-1 and TRBJ2-3; 7 nucleotides line up with TRBD1. The CDR3 sequence is 13 residues long. V was clipped by 0 bases and J by 6 bases; unmatched bases: 1. Germline CDR1 is SGHRS and CDR2 is YFSETQ. The CDR3 DNA reads TGCGCCAGCAGCTTGGGGGACAGCGATACGCAGTATTTT. Encoded protein: CASSLGDSDTQYF.

This chain connects TRBV10-3 to TRBJ2-3; possibly TRBD1 or TRBD2 for D (5 bases each). V was shortened by 3 bases and J by 6 bases, with 10 bases between the two germline ends. This CDR3 has 13 residues. The germline CDR1 and CDR2 sequences are ENHRY and SYGVKD. The CDR3 reads CAISEGTGDTQYF. The CDR3 nucleotides are TGTGCCATCAGTGAAGGGACCGGGGATACGCAGTATTTT.

The V call is TRBV29-1, the J call TRBJ1-2; possibly TRBD1 for D (5 bases). The CDR3 is 15 residues long. V was clipped by 6 bases and J by 1 base, with 18 bases between them. Germline V CDR1 and CDR2: SQVTM, ANQGSEA. The CDR3, as DNA: TGCAGCGTCCCCCTGCCAGGGATTGGTAACTATGGCTACACCTTC. Translated, it gives CSVPLPGIGNYGYTF.

The gene calls are TRBV7-9 and TRBJ2-1, with 10 positions matching TRBD1. CDR3 size: 12 residues. Germline V gene lookup returns CDR1 SEHNR and CDR2 FQNEAQ (reference sequence). V lost 6 bases to trimming and J lost 9 bases; unmatched junction nucleotides: 2. The CDR3 region is CASSWDRGEQFF. The CDR3 coding sequence is TGTGCCAGCAGTTGGGACAGGGGTGAGCAGTTCTTC.

The genes are TRBV7-2 and TRBJ2-3, with D tentatively TRBD1 (5 bases). Germline-derived CDR1 and CDR2 are SGHTA and FQGNSA. The germline V and J ends were trimmed by 1 base and 4 bases, with 12 bases remaining between them. There are 15 residues in the CDR3. The CDR3 bases are TGTGCCAGCAGCTTAGGGGGCGCGCTGGCAGATACGCAGTATTTT. Translating gives CASSLGGALADTQYF.

The V call is TRBV10-3, the J call TRBJ1-1; tentative D call: TRBD1 (5 bases). The ends were cut back, 5 bases at V and 5 bases at J, with 18 bases in the middle. The germline CDR1 and CDR2 sequences are ENHRY and SYGVKD. The CDR3 is 15 residues long. The CDR3 region is CAISFSTDKGTEAFF. Here the CDR3 DNA reads TGTGCCATCAGTTTTAGTACTGACAAGGGGACTGAAGCTTTCTTT.

This clonotype has a handful of counts. The rearrangement uses TRBV12-3 or TRBV12-4 and TRBJ2-7, with D uncertain. The CDR3 covers 12 residues. Trimming pared 1 base from V and 8 bases from J, leaving 9 bases between. The CDR3 DNA follows: TGTGCCAGCAGTTTAGGATTGGATAAGCAGTACTTC. Encoded protein: CASSLGLDKQYF.

This clonotype appeared a few times. This chain connects TRBV15 to TRBJ2-4; D may match TRBD1 or TRBD2 (5 bases each). The germline V gene encodes CDR1 LNHNV and CDR2 YYDKDF (reference sequence). The CDR3 consists of 15 residues. V lost 3 bases, J lost 0 bases, and 9 bases lay in between. The CDR3 DNA reads as TGTGCCACCAGCAGTGGGGGTCTAGCCAAAAACATTCAGTACTTC. Translating it yields CATSSGGLAKNIQYF.

In DNA form, the CDR3 reads TGCGCCAGCAGCTCATCCGGGACAGGGCGTGGGACTGAAGCTTTCTTT. Translation: CASSSSGTGRGTEAFF. This rearrangement joins TRBV5-1 to TRBJ1-1; 9 bases match TRBD1. J lost 5 bases, V lost 3 bases, and 11 bases had no gene match. Per germline, CDR1 SGHRS and CDR2 YFSETQ. The CDR3 runs to 16 residues.

The rearrangement uses TRBV6-1 and TRBJ1-1, with a weak D call TRBD1 (6 bases). The CDR3 runs 16 residues. Germline V gives CDR1 MNHNS, CDR2 SASEGT. Trimming took off 5 bases at V and 1 base at J, with 17 bases between the two ends. The CDR3 is CASSLKAGAPNTEAFF. CDR3 coding DNA: TGTGCCAGCAGTCTCAAGGCAGGGGCCCCGAACACTGAAGCTTTCTTT.

The chain has TRBV11-1 and TRBJ1-1, with D unclear. In germline, CDR1 is SGHAT, CDR2 FQDESV (reference sequence). Trimming pared 5 bases from V and 0 bases from J, leaving 25 bases between. The CDR3 contains 19 residues. CDR3 protein: CASSNSGWSRRSMNTEAFF. CDR3 DNA: TGTGCCAGCAGCAACAGTGGATGGTCCAGGCGTAGTATGAACACTGAAGCTTTCTTT.

The V call is TRBV18, the J call TRBJ1-1; unclear D gene. Looked up from germline, CDR1 is KGHSH and CDR2 is LQKENI. The ends were cut back, 3 bases at V and 1 base at J, with 6 bases in the middle. CDR3 length: 13 amino acids. Here the CDR3 reads CASSPEQNTEAFF. Here the CDR3 DNA reads TGTGCCAGCTCACCGGAGCAGAACACTGAAGCTTTCTTT.

This clonotype showed up just a few times. The chain carries TRBV9 and TRBJ2-7; 12 bases map to TRBD2. Germline loops: CDR1 SGDLS, CDR2 YYNGEE. This CDR3 comprises 17 residues. The V segment lost 0 bases and the J segment 5 bases; nucleotides outside the gene matches: 9. CDR3 loop: CASSVGASGGASHEQYF. CDR3 DNA sequence: TGTGCCAGCAGCGTAGGGGCTAGCGGGGGGGCGTCCCACGAGCAGTACTTC.

This clonotype appeared a few times. A much larger clone differs from this one at a single base, so this may be a read error. The rearrangement uses TRBV7-8 and TRBJ1-1, with D possibly being TRBD1 (5 bases). The CDR3 is 13 amino acids. V lost 5 bases to trimming and J lost 1 base, with 8 bases between them. Germline V CDR1 and CDR2: SGHVS, FQNEAQ. The CDR3 DNA follows: TGTGCCAGCAGCCACGGACAGAACACTGAAGCTTTCTTT. Its protein is CASSHGQNTEAFF. The whole variable domain, remainder taken from reference TRBV7-8 and TRBJ1-1, is GAGVSQSPRYKVAKRGQDVALRCDPISGHVSLFWYQQALGQGPEFLTYFQNEAQLDKSGLPSDRFFAERPEGSVSTLKIQRTQQEDSAVYLCASSHGQNTEAFFGQGTRLTVV.